The sample holds many counts of the clone carrying this TCR beta chain. Its specificity is unknown. The data derive from a study of T cell repertoires in cytomegalovirus infection. Looking at the study overall: Evidence of both CMV infection and a matching HLA type came from public TCR beta signatures.

The study's findings and limits: Dominating the ex vivo response were TCR beta clonotypes that were CMV-specific and HLA-C-restricted.

Trimming cost V 4 bases and J 1 base, with 14 bases left between them. Per germline, CDR1 SGHVS and CDR2 FQNEAQ. The CDR3 has 16 amino acids. TCRdb used MiXCR to reprocess the reads, holding one entry per CDR3 protein. Among roughly 640,000 distinct CDR3 sequences listed, roughly a quarter were seen once. Material for sequencing was CD8+ T cells from PBMCs. The clonotype comes from a human donor in good health (CMV status not recorded). Some clones in this sample may be carry-over from other donors' samples. The chain recombines TRBV7-8 with TRBJ1-5, with TRBD1 as a possible D gene (5 bases). Here the CDR3 reads CASSYLKTASNQPQHF. The CDR3 nucleotides are TGTGCCAGCAGCTACCTAAAGACAGCAAGCAATCAGCCCCAGCATTTT. Full variable domain (outside the CDR3, taken from reference TRBV7-8 and TRBJ1-5): GAGVSQSPRYKVAKRGQDVALRCDPISGHVSLFWYQQALGQGPEFLTYFQNEAQLDKSGLPSDRFFAERPEGSVSTLKIQRTQQEDSAVYLCASSYLKTASNQPQHFGDGTRLSIL.